These 27 T cell receptor beta chains were sequenced from one sample in a study of blood T cells in healthy people across ages. A second PCR of 7 to 11 cycles used a sample-barcoded 5' primer and a J-beta primer mix. TCRdb re-called the 5' RACE reads with MiXCR, one entry per CDR3 protein. Altogether 800,000 to 1,300,000 distinct CDR3 sequences are present, 25% being singletons, with the ten largest covering approximately 0.79%. These data are also associated with another study on T cells of mothers and their children.

The sample consisted of blood. Receptors were obtained from a girl aged 2 to 9 in good health.

The chain employs TRBV12-3 or TRBV12-4 and TRBJ1-1, with D possibly being TRBD1 (5 bases). The CDR3 length is 15 residues. The V end was cut by 5 bases, the J end by 4 bases, with 17 bases between. DNA of the CDR3: TGTGCCAGCAGTCCCCGGGGGTGGCGGCCCACTGAAGCTTTCTTT. It specifies CASSPRGWRPTEAFF.

As concerns this clonotype: This CDR3 is missing its conserved last phenylalanine or tryptophan, likely due to a read error. The gene calls are TRBV7-2 and TRBJ2-1, with a tentative D call TRBD2 (6 bases). Near its end, the DNA agrees better with TRBJ2-5, so the J call may be wrong. This CDR3 has 13 amino acids. Germline CDR1 is SGHTA and CDR2 is FQGNSA. This chain's CDR3 is CASRGHGGETQYS. The CDR3 nucleotides are TGTGCCAGCAGGGGGCACGGGGGAGAGACCCAGTACTCC.

This chain connects TRBV7-9 to TRBJ2-3; 7 bases map to TRBD1. The germline V gene has CDR1 SEHNR and CDR2 FQNEAQ (reference sequence). V shed 0 bases, J shed 7 bases, and the junction held 13 bases outside the gene matches. There are 17 residues in the CDR3. The CDR3 is CASSLALSDREQYTQYF. CDR3 DNA sequence: TGTGCCAGCAGCTTAGCGCTAAGCGACAGGGAACAGTATACGCAGTATTTT.

J is TRBJ1-1 and V is TRBV19; D is unresolved. V shed 7 bases and J shed 1 base, with 10 bases lying between them. The CDR3 covers 13 residues. Germline V gene data show CDR1 as LNHDA and CDR2 as SQIVND (reference sequence). In DNA form, the CDR3 reads TGTGCCAGTATAAATCAGGCGAACACTGAAGCTTTCTTT. Translated: CASINQANTEAFF.

The chain joins TRBV9 to TRBJ1-1; D is uncertain. CDR1 and CDR2 (germline): SGDLS, YYNGEE. The CDR3 extends over 11 amino acids. V was clipped by 0 bases and J by 4 bases, with 1 base between them. The CDR3 DNA is TGTGCCAGCAGCGTAGCCACTGAAGCTTTCTTT. Translated: CASSVATEAFF.

This clonotype showed up just a few times. The chain uses TRBV12-3 or TRBV12-4 and TRBJ2-1; the D call may be TRBD1 or TRBD2 (5 bases each). This CDR3 region has 13 residues. V lost 4 bases and J 5 bases, leaving 9 bases between the germline ends. The CDR3 loop is CASSWGTDNEQFF. The CDR3 nucleotides read TGTGCCAGCAGTTGGGGGACGGACAATGAGCAGTTCTTC.

J is TRBJ2-5 and V is TRBV2; no reliable D call. V was shortened by 6 bases and J by 5 bases, with 10 bases between the two germline ends. Germline-derived CDR1 and CDR2 are SNHLY and FYNNEI. The CDR3 length is 12 residues. CDR3 in amino acids: CASSVTFETQYF. For the CDR3, the DNA is TGTGCCAGCAGCGTGACATTTGAGACCCAGTACTTC.

This clonotype was recorded a few times. The chain is built from TRBV5-1 and TRBJ2-3; maybe TRBD2 (5 bases). The germline gives CDR1 SGHRS, CDR2 YFSETQ. This CDR3 has 15 residues. The V end was cut by 2 bases, the J end by 1 base, with 11 bases between. CDR3 loop: CASSLLGEGTDTQYF. CDR3 nucleotides: TGCGCCAGCAGCTTACTAGGCGAGGGCACAGATACGCAGTATTTT.

The V and J genes are TRBV6-2 or TRBV6-3 and TRBJ2-7, with no clear D. Trimming took 5 bases from V and 0 from J, leaving 11 bases between them. The CDR3 length is 14 residues. Germline CDR1 and CDR2: MNHEY and SVGEGT. As DNA, the CDR3 is TGTGCCAGCAGTCTTACATGGGGCTCCTACGAGCAGTACTTC. Translating gives CASSLTWGSYEQYF.

CDR3: CASSLIQSGGHYGYTF. CDR3 bases: TGTGCCAGCAGCTTAATTCAATCAGGGGGCCACTATGGCTACACCTTC. The rearrangement links TRBV7-2 to TRBJ1-2; TRBD1 matches at 8 bases. Trimming at V came to 2 bases and at J to 3 bases, leaving 8 bases not matched to a gene. The CDR3 length is 16 residues. The V gene's germline CDR1 is SGHTA and CDR2 FQGNSA.

This clonotype showed up just a few times. The rearrangement links TRBV28 to TRBJ2-7, with D perhaps TRBD1 (5 bases). CDR3 length equals 13 residues. Germline values: CDR1 MDHEN, CDR2 SYDVKM. Trimming took 6 bases from V and 7 from J, leaving 16 bases between them. CDR3 sequence reads: CASSLQGLVEQYF. CDR3 DNA: TGTGCCAGCAGCCTTCAGGGTTTAGTGGAGCAGTACTTC. The full variable domain, rest sourced from reference TRBV28 and TRBJ2-7, is DVKVTQSSRYLVKRTGEKVFLECVQDMDHENMFWYRQDPGLGLRLIYFSYDVKMKEKGDIPEGYSVSREKKERFSLILESASTNQTSMYLCASSLQGLVEQYFGPGTRLTVT.

This clonotype was seen more than once but under ten times. The V and J genes are TRBV7-9 and TRBJ1-4; D is unclear. The CDR3 covers 13 residues. The germline V gene encodes CDR1 SEHNR and CDR2 FQNEAQ (reference sequence). The V end lost 5 bases, the J end lost 5 bases, and 9 bases lay between the germline ends. CDR3 sequence (DNA): TGTGCCAGCAGCGAGACTCGAAATGAAAAACTGTTTTTT. It codes for CASSETRNEKLFF.

The rearrangement links TRBV28 to TRBJ2-7; D not certain. The CDR3 covers 15 residues. V shed 4 bases and J shed 2 bases, with 15 bases lying between them. The germline V gene has CDR1 MDHEN and CDR2 SYDVKM. CDR3 DNA sequence: TGTGCCAGCAGTTCGGTCGGACCGCCCGCCTACGAGCAGTACTTC. Its protein product is CASSSVGPPAYEQYF.

This clonotype was seen a handful of times. The genes are TRBV2 and TRBJ1-5, with 8 positions matching TRBD1. Germline V gene sequence: CDR1 SNHLY, CDR2 FYNNEI. V dropped 5 bases and J dropped 4; count of bases not matched to a gene: 16. The CDR3 is 18 residues long. DNA of the CDR3: TGTGCCAGCAGTCCTAGCCCCCCCGGGACAGGATTTAATCAGCCCCAGCATTTT. This codes for CASSPSPPGTGFNQPQHF.

The gene calls are TRBV29-1 and TRBJ2-5, with D perhaps TRBD2 (7 bases). V dropped 2 bases and J dropped 4 bases, with 20 bases sitting between them. The CDR3 contains 16 residues. The germline V gene encodes CDR1 SQVTM and CDR2 ANQGSEA. The CDR3 nucleotides read TGCAGCGTTGAACCCGCCCGGGGAGGGGGTTTAGAGACCCAGTACTTC. It yields the protein CSVEPARGGGLETQYF. Filled out from reference TRBV29-1 and TRBJ2-5, the complete variable domain reads SAVISQKPSRDICQRGTSLTIQCQVDSQVTMMFWYRQQPGQSLTLIATANQGSEATYESGFVIDKFPISRPNLTFSTLTVSNMSPEDSSIYLCSVEPARGGGLETQYFGPGTRLLVL.

The V call is TRBV28, the J call TRBJ1-5, with TRBD1 as a possible D gene (5 bases). Trimming took 6 bases from V and 4 from J, leaving 19 bases between them. Germline CDR1 reads MDHEN; CDR2 reads SYDVKM. The CDR3 runs 16 residues. CDR3 nucleotide sequence: TGTGCCAGCAGCACACTTCAGGGTCGGAGGAATCAGCCCCAGCATTTT. Translated: CASSTLQGRRNQPQHF.

The sample holds a few counts of this clonotype. The chain employs TRBV9 and TRBJ2-1; 10 bases map to TRBD2. In germline, CDR1 is SGDLS, CDR2 YYNGEE. This CDR3 has 15 amino acids. Trimming cost V 4 bases and J 2 bases; bases outside gene matches: 3. The CDR3 DNA is TGTGCCAGCAGCACTAGCGGGATCCCCTACAATGAGCAGTTCTTC. Translation: CASSTSGIPYNEQFF.

This chain joins TRBV12-3 or TRBV12-4 and TRBJ1-5; 7 positions match TRBD1. Losses at the gene ends were 9 bases for V and 13 bases for J; bases not matched to a gene: 15. CDR3 length equals 13 residues. The CDR3 region has the DNA TGTGCCAGGGGGGGACAGAGGTTGGGACCTCAGCATTTT. Encoded protein: CARGGQRLGPQHF.

The V and J genes are TRBV7-6 and TRBJ2-3, with D perhaps TRBD1 (5 bases). CDR1 is SGHVS, CDR2 FNYEAQ, per germline. V dropped 1 base and J dropped 7 bases, with 12 bases sitting between them. The CDR3 covers 14 residues. The CDR3 sequence: CASSLEGLVNTQYF. The DNA of the CDR3 is TGTGCCAGCAGCTTAGAGGGGCTAGTTAATACGCAGTATTTT. Filled out from reference TRBV7-6 and TRBJ2-3, the complete variable domain reads GAGVSQSPRYKVTKRGQDVALRCDPISGHVSLYWYRQALGQGPEFLTYFNYEAQQDKSGLPNDRFSAERPEGSISTLTIQRTEQRDSAMYRCASSLEGLVNTQYFGPGTRLTVL.

This clonotype was seen a handful of times. Since no conserved phenylalanine or tryptophan closes the CDR3, a read error is the likely cause. V is TRBV7-2 and J is TRBJ1-2; tentatively, D is TRBD1 (6 bases). Trimming took 1 base from V and 7 from J, leaving 10 bases between them. CDR3 length equals 13 residues. The germline V gene has CDR1 SGHTA and CDR2 FQGNSA. CDR3 sequence reads: CASSLDGGVGYTL. The CDR3 DNA reads TGTGCCAGCAGCTTAGACGGGGGCGTTGGCTACACCCTC.

This clonotype has a handful of counts. One junction end disagrees with the germline gene, perhaps due to a read error. The CDR3 loop reads CASRLEQGGVETQYF. The CDR3 DNA follows: TGTGCCAGCAGATTAGAGCAAGGGGGGGTTGAGACCCAGTACTTC. The chain carries TRBV12-3 or TRBV12-4 and TRBJ2-5; D is possibly TRBD2 (7 bases). This CDR3 is built from 15 residues.

In its sample, this clonotype was seen a few times. The gene calls are TRBV27 and TRBJ2-5, with D perhaps TRBD1 or TRBD2 (5 bases each). The germline V gene encodes CDR1 MNHEY and CDR2 SMNVEV (reference sequence). CDR3 size: 13 residues. V was cut by 5 bases and J by 5 bases, with 12 bases left in between. The CDR3 reads CASSPPWGETQYF. The CDR3 DNA is TGTGCCAGCAGTCCACCCTGGGGGGAGACCCAGTACTTC.

V gene TRBV6-1 combines with J gene TRBJ1-1, with 8 bases matching TRBD1. The CDR3 is 13 residues long. With 8 bases clipped from V and 7 bases from J, the junction kept 9 bases outside the gene matches. CDR1 MNHNS and CDR2 SASEGT come from the germline V gene. CDR3 sequence reads: CASARTGTNEAFF. The CDR3 DNA follows: TGTGCCAGCGCTCGGACAGGGACGAATGAAGCTTTCTTT.

The chain couples TRBV27 to TRBJ2-1, with TRBD2 matching over 7 bases. CDR1 and CDR2 from the germline V gene are MNHEY and SMNVEV (reference sequence). This CDR3 has 13 amino acids. Trimming cost V 7 bases and J 4 bases; bases outside gene matches: 4. The CDR3 sequence: CASKPGLYNEQFF. CDR3 bases: TGTGCCAGCAAACCGGGACTATACAATGAGCAGTTCTTC.

This clonotype was counted between two and nine times. The chain uses TRBV20-1 and TRBJ2-3, with D unresolved. The germline V and J ends were trimmed by 6 bases and 1 base, with 11 bases remaining between them. The CDR3 covers 13 residues. CDR1 and CDR2 (germline): DFQATT, SNEGSKA (reference sequence). The CDR3 DNA follows: TGCAGTGCGGGTGGGCCAGGCACAGATACGCAGTATTTT. This encodes CSAGGPGTDTQYF.

The V gene is TRBV29-1, the J gene TRBJ2-5; either TRBD1 or TRBD2 may supply D (5 bases each). CDR1 and CDR2 from the germline V gene are SQVTM and ANQGSEA. The CDR3 runs 19 residues. V was trimmed by 2 bases and J by 4 bases, leaving 29 bases between them. The CDR3 sequence is CSVESYATGARRSGETQYF. The CDR3 nucleotides are TGCAGCGTTGAATCCTACGCGACCGGGGCCAGGAGATCTGGAGAGACCCAGTACTTC.

This sequence joins TRBV5-1 and TRBJ1-2, with D possibly matching TRBD1 (6 bases). The CDR3 is 15 amino acids. V was pared by 4 bases and J by 4 bases, with 17 bases between. CDR1 and CDR2 from the germline V gene are SGHRS and YFSETQ. The CDR3 protein is CASSRRAIGGYGYTF. The CDR3 coding sequence is TGCGCCAGCAGCCGGCGGGCTATAGGGGGCTATGGCTACACCTTC.